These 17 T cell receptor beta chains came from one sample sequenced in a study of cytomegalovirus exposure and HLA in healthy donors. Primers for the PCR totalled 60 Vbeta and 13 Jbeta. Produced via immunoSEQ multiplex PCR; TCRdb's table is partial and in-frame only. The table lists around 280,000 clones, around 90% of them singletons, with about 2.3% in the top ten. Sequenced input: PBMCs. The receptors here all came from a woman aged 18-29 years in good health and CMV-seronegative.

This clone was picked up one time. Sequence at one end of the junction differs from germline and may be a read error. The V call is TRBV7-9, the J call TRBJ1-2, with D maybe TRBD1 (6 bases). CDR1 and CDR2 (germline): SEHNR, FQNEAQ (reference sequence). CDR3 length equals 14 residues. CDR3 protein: CSSSLEQGNYGYTF. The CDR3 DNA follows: TGTTCCAGCAGCTTAGAACAGGGAAACTATGGCTACACCTTC. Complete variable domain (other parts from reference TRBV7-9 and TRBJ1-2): DTGVSQNPRHKITKRGQNVTFRCDPISEHNRLYWYRQTLGQGPEFLTYFQNEAQLEKSRLLSDRFSAERPKGSFSTLEIQRTEQGDSAMYLCSSSLEQGNYGYTFGSGTRLTVV.

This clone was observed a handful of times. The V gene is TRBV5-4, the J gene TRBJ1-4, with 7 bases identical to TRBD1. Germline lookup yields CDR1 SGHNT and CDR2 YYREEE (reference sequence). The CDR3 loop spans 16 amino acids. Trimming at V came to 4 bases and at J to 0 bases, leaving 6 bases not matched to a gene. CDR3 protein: CASSQGGFATNEKLFF. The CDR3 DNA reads TGTGCCAGCAGCCAGGGGGGATTTGCAACTAATGAAAAACTGTTTTTT.

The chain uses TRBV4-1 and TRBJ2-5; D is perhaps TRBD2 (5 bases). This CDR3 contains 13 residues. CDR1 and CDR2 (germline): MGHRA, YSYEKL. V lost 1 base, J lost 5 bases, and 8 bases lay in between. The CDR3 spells CASSQGTWETQYF. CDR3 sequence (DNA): TGCGCCAGCAGCCAAGGGACTTGGGAGACCCAGTACTTC.

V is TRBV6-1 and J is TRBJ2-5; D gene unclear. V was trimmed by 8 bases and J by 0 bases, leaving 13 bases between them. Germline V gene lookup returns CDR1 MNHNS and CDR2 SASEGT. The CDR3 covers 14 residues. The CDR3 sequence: CASGRSPHQETQYF. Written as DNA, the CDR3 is TGTGCCAGCGGTAGGAGTCCTCACCAAGAGACCCAGTACTTC.

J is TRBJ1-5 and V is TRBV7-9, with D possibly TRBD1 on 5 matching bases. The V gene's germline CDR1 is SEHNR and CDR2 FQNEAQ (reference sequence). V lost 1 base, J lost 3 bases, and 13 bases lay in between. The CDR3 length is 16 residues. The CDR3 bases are TGTGCCAGCAGCTTAGGCGGGGCAGGCCACAATCAGCCCCAGCATTTT. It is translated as CASSLGGAGHNQPQHF. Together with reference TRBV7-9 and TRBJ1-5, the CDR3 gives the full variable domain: DTGVSQNPRHKITKRGQNVTFRCDPISEHNRLYWYRQTLGQGPEFLTYFQNEAQLEKSRLLSDRFSAERPKGSFSTLEIQRTEQGDSAMYLCASSLGGAGHNQPQHFGDGTRLSIL.

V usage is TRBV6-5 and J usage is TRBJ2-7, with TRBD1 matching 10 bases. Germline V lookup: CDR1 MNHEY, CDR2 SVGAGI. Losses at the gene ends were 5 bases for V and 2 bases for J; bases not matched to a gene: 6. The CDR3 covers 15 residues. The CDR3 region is CASSTGQGLTYEQYF. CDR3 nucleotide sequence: TGTGCCAGCAGTACGGGACAGGGGCTTACCTACGAGCAGTACTTC.

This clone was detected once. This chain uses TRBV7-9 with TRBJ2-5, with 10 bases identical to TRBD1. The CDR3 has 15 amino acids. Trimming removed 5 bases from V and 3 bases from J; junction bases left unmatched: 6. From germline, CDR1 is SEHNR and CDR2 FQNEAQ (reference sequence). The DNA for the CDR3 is TGTGCCAGCAGCCCTGGGACAGGGGCTGAAGAGACCCAGTACTTC. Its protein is CASSPGTGAEETQYF.

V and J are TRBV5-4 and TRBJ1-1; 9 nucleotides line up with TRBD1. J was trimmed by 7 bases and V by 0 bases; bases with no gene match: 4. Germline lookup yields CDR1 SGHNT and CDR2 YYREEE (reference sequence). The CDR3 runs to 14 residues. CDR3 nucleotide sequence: TGTGCCAGCAGCTTGGTGGACAGGGGAGGTGAAGCTTTCTTT. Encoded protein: CASSLVDRGGEAFF.

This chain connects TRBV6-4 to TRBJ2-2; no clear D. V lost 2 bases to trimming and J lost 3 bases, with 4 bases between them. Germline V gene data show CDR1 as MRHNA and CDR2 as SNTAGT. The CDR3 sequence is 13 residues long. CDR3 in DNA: TGTGCCAGCAGTGACCGAGACACCGGGGAGCTGTTTTTT. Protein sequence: CASSDRDTGELFF.

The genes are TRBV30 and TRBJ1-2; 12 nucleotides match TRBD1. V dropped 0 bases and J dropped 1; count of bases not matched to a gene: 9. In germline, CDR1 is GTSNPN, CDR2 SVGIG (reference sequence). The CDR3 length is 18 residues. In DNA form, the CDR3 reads TGTGCCTGGAGTGTACGAGGGGACAGGGGGCGCTTTAACTATGGCTACACCTTC. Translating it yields CAWSVRGDRGRFNYGYTF.

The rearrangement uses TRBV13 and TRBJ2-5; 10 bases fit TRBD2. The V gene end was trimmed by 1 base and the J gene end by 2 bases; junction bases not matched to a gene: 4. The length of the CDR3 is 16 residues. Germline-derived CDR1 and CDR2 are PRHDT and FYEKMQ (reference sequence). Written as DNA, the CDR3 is TGTGCCAGCAGCTTAGTACCTAGCGGGGGTCAAGAGACCCAGTACTTC. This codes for CASSLVPSGGQETQYF.

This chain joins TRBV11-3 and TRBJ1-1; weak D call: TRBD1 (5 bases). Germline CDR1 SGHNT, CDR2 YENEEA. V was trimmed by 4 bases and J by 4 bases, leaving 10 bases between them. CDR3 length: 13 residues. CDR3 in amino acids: CASSSGGITEAFF. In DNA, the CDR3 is TGTGCCAGCAGCTCGGGGGGGATCACTGAAGCTTTCTTT.

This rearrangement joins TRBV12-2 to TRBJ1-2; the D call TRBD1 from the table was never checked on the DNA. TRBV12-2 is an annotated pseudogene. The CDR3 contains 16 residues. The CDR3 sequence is CASLPTTGTGLYGYTF. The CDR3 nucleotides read TGTGCAAGTCTCCCGACGACCGGGACAGGGCTCTATGGCTACACCTTC.

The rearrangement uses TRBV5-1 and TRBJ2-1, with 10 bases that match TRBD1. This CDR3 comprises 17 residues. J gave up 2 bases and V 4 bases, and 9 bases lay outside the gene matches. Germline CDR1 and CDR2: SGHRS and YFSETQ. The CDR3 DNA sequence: TGCGCCAGCAGCACTCAGCCGACAGGGGGCACCTACAATGAGCAGTTCTTC. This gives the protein CASSTQPTGGTYNEQFF.

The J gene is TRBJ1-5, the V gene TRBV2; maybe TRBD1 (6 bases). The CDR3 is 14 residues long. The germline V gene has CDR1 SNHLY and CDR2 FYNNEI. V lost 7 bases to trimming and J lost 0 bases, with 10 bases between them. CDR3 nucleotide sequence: TGTGCCAGCAAGGGGGTTTATAGCAATCAGCCCCAGCATTTT. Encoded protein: CASKGVYSNQPQHF.

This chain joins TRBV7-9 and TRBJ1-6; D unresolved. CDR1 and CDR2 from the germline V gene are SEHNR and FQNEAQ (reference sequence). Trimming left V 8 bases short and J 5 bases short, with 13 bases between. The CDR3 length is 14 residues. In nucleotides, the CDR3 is TGTGCCAGCGGCCCCCCAGTTGATAATTCACCCCTCCACTTT. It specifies CASGPPVDNSPLHF. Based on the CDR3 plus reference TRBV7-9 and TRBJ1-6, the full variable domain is DTGVSQNPRHKITKRGQNVTFRCDPISEHNRLYWYRQTLGQGPEFLTYFQNEAQLEKSRLLSDRFSAERPKGSFSTLEIQRTEQGDSAMYLCASGPPVDNSPLHFGNGTRLTVT.

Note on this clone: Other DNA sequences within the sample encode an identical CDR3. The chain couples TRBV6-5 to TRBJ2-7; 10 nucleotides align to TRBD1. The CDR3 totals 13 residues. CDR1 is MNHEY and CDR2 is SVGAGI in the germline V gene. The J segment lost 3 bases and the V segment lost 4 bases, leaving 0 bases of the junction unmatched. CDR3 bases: TGTGCCAGCAGTTGGGACAGGGGCTACGAGCAGTACTTC. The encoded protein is CASSWDRGYEQYF.